This TCR beta chain was sequenced for a study of Tregs in tolerant kidney transplant recipients. The study, taken as a whole, reports: For some patients, primers changed over time, blocking nucleotide-level comparison.

Recipient PBMCs carried a CFSE label and met irradiated graft donor PBMCs for approximately 6 days before FACS sorting. Germline lookup yields CDR1 MNHEY and CDR2 SMNVEV (reference sequence). The CDR3 contains 14 residues. V shed 4 bases and J 5 bases; nucleotides not matched to a gene: 5. The protocol was immunoSEQ multiplex PCR, while the TCRdb copy is restricted to in-frame clones and leaves out a portion. The table includes approximately 8,000 clones, nearly 35% detected once. This clone was seen a few times. What it binds is not known. The sequence was obtained from a human patient who received a combined kidney and bone marrow transplant. This chain links TRBV27 with TRBJ1-5; the match to TRBD1 covers 7 bases. The source was CD8+ T cells from blood cultured with allogeneic cells, collected before the transplant. This CDR3 reads CASSWNRGDQPQHF. The CDR3, as DNA: TGTGCCAGCAGTTGGAACAGGGGAGATCAGCCCCAGCATTTT.